Following are 3 T cell receptor beta chains from one sample sequenced in a study of cytomegalovirus exposure and HLA in healthy donors. The PCR ran on 60 Vbeta and 13 Jbeta primers. The assay was immunoSEQ multiplex PCR, and TCRdb's table has in-frame clones only and misses some. The table records 200,000 or so clones, 70% to 80% of them present only once. Sequencing was performed on PBMCs. The receptors were gathered from a male donor in good health and CMV-seronegative.

V gene TRBV19 combines with J gene TRBJ2-1, with 11 bases that match TRBD2. Germline loops: CDR1 LNHDA, CDR2 SQIVND (reference sequence). Unmatched junction bases numbered 6, after V lost 2 bases and J lost 9 bases. CDR3 size: 15 residues. In DNA, the CDR3 is TGTGCCAGTAGTATACAACTAGCGGGAGTGACTGAGCAGTTCTTC. Translating gives CASSIQLAGVTEQFF. The full variable domain, in which reference TRBV19 and TRBJ2-1 provide the parts outside the CDR3, is DGGITQSPKYLFRKEGQNVTLSCEQNLNHDAMYWYRQDPGQGLRLIYYSQIVNDFQKGDIAEGYSVSREKKESFPLTVTSAQKNPTAFYLCASSIQLAGVTEQFFGPGTRLTVL.

The chain uses TRBV5-4 and TRBJ2-1, with D tentatively TRBD2 (5 bases). This CDR3 comprises 14 residues. From germline, CDR1 is SGHNT and CDR2 YYREEE (reference sequence). V lost 6 bases and J lost 1, with 11 bases in between. The CDR3 DNA sequence: TGTGCCAGCACCCGACGAGGGTCCTACAATGAGCAGTTCTTC. Protein sequence: CASTRRGSYNEQFF.

The chain combines TRBV10-3 with TRBJ2-1; the match to TRBD1 covers 7 bases. Germline V lookup: CDR1 ENHRY, CDR2 SYGVKD. CDR3 size: 14 residues. V shed 10 bases, J shed 9 bases, and the junction held 15 bases outside the gene matches. The CDR3 nucleotides read TGTGCCACTGGTAACACCAACTCAGGGGGTGAGCAGTTCTTC. Amino acids: CATGNTNSGGEQFF.